This is a list of T cell receptor beta chains from one sample in a study of T cell repertoires in cytomegalovirus infection. Their specific antigens are unknown. TCRdb re-derived calls from the reads in MiXCR, one entry per CDR3 protein. Among nearly 700,000 distinct CDR3 sequences listed, around a third were seen once. The specimen comprised cultured PBMCs, sampled from culture after CMV antigen stimulation. These receptors came from a human donor in good health (CMV status not recorded). Some clones in this sample may be carry-over from other donors' samples. Each CDR3 is given without its conserved first and last residue. Each record gives: CDR3 protein, V gene.

ASSKFDRSTEAF TRBV12-3/TRBV12-4
ASSFYPNSPLH TRBV27
ASRAGGALMNTEAF TRBV28
ASSLASQGPYEQY TRBV7-2
AISQPVGTGLNTGELF TRBV10-3
ASSFGLAGAEQY TRBV7-6
ASRRGGRSSYEQY TRBV6-6
SASSRRDYLNEQF TRBV20-1
ASSRELGEQY TRBV3-1
ASSQNRDLEQF TRBV7-9
ASSYPGGADRAEAF TRBV6-6
ASSIVLGSTNEKLF TRBV7-2
ASFAGRTLRGTNEKLF TRBV7-8
ASSLETWRGEQF TRBV7-2
AISESGGRGRIL TRBV10-3
ASSSVRKTQY TRBV12-3/TRBV12-4
ASSRGFDRADNQPQH TRBV2